The 6 T cell receptor beta chains reported below all come from one sample, sequenced in a study of blood T cell repertoires in COVID-19. The data were produced by immunoSEQ multiplex PCR, yet TCRdb's version contains in-frame clones alone and is incomplete. Here the sample spans over 150,000 clones, approximately 88% being singletons. Sequenced: peripheral blood. The receptors here all came from a woman in her thirties or forties with COVID-19, enrolled during active disease.

This clone was found once. J is TRBJ1-6 and V is TRBV9; weak D call: TRBD1 (6 bases). From germline, CDR1 is SGDLS and CDR2 YYNGEE. The CDR3 spans 15 residues. Trimming removed 3 bases from V and 2 bases from J, with 9 bases in between. This CDR3 reads CASSAGQTYNSPLHF. CDR3 nucleotides: TGTGCCAGCAGCGCCGGACAGACCTATAATTCACCCCTCCACTTT.

The J gene is TRBJ1-2, the V gene TRBV6-5; the D is unclear. Germline V gene lookup returns CDR1 MNHEY and CDR2 SVGAGI. CDR3 length: 13 amino acids. Trimming left V 7 bases short and J 3 bases short, with 12 bases between. CDR3 region: CASTNAADYGYTF. CDR3 coding DNA: TGTGCCAGCACTAACGCGGCGGACTATGGCTACACCTTC.

This rearrangement joins TRBV4-2 to TRBJ2-1; D might be TRBD2 (6 bases). The CDR3 extends over 16 amino acids. The V and J ends lost 5 bases and 3 bases respectively, with 17 bases between them. CDR1 and CDR2 from the germline V gene are LGHNA and YNFKEQ. The chain's CDR3 is CASSTRGGDNYNEQFF. The CDR3 nucleotides are TGTGCCAGCAGCACCCGAGGAGGGGATAACTACAATGAGCAGTTCTTC.

This sequence joins TRBV6-4 and TRBJ2-5, with 11 bases aligning to TRBD2. The CDR3 has 15 residues. The trim removed 0 bases at V and 5 bases at J, leaving 2 bases unmatched. Germline-derived CDR1 and CDR2 are MRHNA and SNTAGT. CDR3 in DNA: TGTGCCAGCAGTGACTCTAGCGGGGGGGCGGAGACCCAGTACTTC. Translated: CASSDSSGGAETQYF.

The chain recombines TRBV14 with TRBJ2-1; a possible D gene is TRBD1 (6 bases). The V end was cut by 3 bases, the J end by 7 bases, with 16 bases between. This CDR3 is built from 15 residues. The germline CDR1 and CDR2 sequences are SGHDN and FVKESK. The CDR3 sequence: CASSHRRTVGNEQFF. CDR3 nucleotides: TGTGCCAGCAGCCACCGCCGGACAGTAGGGAATGAGCAGTTCTTC.

V gene TRBV7-6 combines with J gene TRBJ2-7; TRBD2 aligns across 10 bases. This CDR3 has 15 residues. CDR1 and CDR2 (germline): SGHVS, FNYEAQ. With V trimmed by 4 bases and J by 4 bases, 7 bases remained unmatched. The CDR3 reads CASSSTSGVSYEQYF. For the CDR3, the DNA is TGTGCCAGCAGCTCCACTAGCGGGGTCAGTTACGAGCAGTACTTC.